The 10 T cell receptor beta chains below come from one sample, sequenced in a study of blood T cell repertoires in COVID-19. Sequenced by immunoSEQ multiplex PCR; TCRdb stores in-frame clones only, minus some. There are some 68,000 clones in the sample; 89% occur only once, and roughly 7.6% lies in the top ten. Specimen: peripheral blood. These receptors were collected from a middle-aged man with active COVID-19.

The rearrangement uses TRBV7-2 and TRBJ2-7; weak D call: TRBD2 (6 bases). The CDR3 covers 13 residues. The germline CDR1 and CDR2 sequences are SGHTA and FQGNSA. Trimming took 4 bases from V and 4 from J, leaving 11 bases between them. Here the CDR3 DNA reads TGTGCCAGCAGCTCCGGCGCGGGGTACGAGCAGTACTTC. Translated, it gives CASSSGAGYEQYF.

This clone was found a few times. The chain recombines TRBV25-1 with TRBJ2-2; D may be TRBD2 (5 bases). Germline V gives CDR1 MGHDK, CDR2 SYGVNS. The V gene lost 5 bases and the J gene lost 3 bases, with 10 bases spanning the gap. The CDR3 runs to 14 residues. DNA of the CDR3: TGTGCCAGCAGTCCCCTAGCCGACACCGGGGAGCTGTTTTTT. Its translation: CASSPLADTGELFF.

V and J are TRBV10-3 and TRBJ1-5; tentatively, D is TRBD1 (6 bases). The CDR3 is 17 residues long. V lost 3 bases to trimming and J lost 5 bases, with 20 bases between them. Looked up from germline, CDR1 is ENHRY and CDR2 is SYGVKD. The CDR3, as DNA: TGTGCCATCAGTGACCCGATTGGGGGGGCGGCAGATCAGCCCCAGCATTTT. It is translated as CAISDPIGGAADQPQHF.

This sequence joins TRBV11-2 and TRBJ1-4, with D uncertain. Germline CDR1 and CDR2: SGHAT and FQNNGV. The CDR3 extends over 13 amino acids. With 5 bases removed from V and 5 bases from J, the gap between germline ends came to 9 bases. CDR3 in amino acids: CASSILVNEKLFF. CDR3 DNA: TGTGCCAGCAGCATCCTCGTAAATGAAAAACTGTTTTTT.

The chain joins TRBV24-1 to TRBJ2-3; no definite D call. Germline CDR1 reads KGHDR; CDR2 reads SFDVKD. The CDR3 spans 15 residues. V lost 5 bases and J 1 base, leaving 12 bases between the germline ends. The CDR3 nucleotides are TGTGCCACCAGTGCGGGTTTTGTGGGCACAGATACGCAGTATTTT. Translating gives CATSAGFVGTDTQYF.

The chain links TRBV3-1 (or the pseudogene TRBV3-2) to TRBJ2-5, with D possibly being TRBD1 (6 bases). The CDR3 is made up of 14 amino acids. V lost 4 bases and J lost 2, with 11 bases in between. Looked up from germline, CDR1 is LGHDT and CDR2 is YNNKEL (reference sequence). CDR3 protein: CASSRRTVQETQYF. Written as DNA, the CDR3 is TGTGCCAGCAGCCGGCGGACAGTACAAGAGACCCAGTACTTC.

CDR3 bases: TGTGCCTGGAGCGCATTAGTATCTGAGACCCAGTACTTC. It codes for CAWSALVSETQYF. The genes are TRBV30 and TRBJ2-5; D call uncertain. The germline gives CDR1 GTSNPN, CDR2 SVGIG (reference sequence). Trimming shortened V by 3 bases and J by 5 bases, and 13 bases separated the two germline ends. This CDR3 is built from 13 residues.

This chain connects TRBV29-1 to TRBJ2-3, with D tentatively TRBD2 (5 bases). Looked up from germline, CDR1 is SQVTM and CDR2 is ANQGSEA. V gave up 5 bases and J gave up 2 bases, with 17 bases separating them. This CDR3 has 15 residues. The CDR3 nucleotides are TGCAGCGTTCATTCCCGCGGGTCCTCCACAGATACGCAGTATTTT. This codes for CSVHSRGSSTDTQYF.

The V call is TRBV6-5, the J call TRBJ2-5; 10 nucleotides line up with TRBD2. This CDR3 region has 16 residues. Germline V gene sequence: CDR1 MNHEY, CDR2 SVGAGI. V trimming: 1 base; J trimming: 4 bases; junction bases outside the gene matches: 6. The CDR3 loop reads CASSYYSGGAGETQYF. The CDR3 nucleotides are TGTGCCAGCAGTTACTACAGCGGGGGGGCGGGAGAGACCCAGTACTTC.

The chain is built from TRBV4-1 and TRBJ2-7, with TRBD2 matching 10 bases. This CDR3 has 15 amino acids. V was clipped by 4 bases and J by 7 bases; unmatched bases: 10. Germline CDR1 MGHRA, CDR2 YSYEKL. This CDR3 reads CASSPLAGALREQYF. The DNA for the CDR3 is TGCGCCAGCAGCCCCCTAGCGGGGGCCCTTCGGGAGCAGTACTTC.